The sequence of this T cell receptor beta chain was determined in a study of cytotoxic CD8 clonotypes in ibrutinib-treated CLL. Study outcomes and limitations: Sampling times (in sustained-remission versus progressing patients) were not the same. Clonality correlated strongly with circulating CD8+ T cells and exceeded age-matched healthy donors at baseline.

About this clone: What it binds is unknown.

V was shortened by 4 bases and J by 1 base, with 8 bases between the two germline ends. CDR1 SGHRS and CDR2 YFSETQ come from the germline V gene. The CDR3 is 13 amino acids. Investigators sought sequencing depths of between 1 in 200,000 and 1 in 1 million T cells. Sequenced by immunoSEQ multiplex PCR; TCRdb stores in-frame clones only, minus some. The table records nearly 100,000 clones, approximately 78% of them present only once. V gene TRBV5-1 combines with J gene TRBJ1-1, with D unresolved. The sample in question was PBMCs, obtained after 12 months of ibrutinib treatment. This receptor was obtained from a human donor with chronic lymphocytic leukemia. CDR3 residues: CASSPFPNTEAFF. In DNA, the CDR3 is TGCGCCAGCAGCCCGTTCCCGAACACTGAAGCTTTCTTT.